These 19 T cell receptor beta chains share one sample of origin, sequenced in a study of beta chain features in type 1 diabetes. The whole isolated RNA underwent reverse transcription, so sequencing captured expressed TCRB transcripts. Assay used: immunoSEQ multiplex PCR; TCRdb lists only in-frame clones, some missing. In the table there are 350,000 to 450,000 clones, around 16% of which are singletons. The specimen was naive CD4+ T cells from blood. Receptors originate from a woman aged 18-29 years in good health.

There are a few counts of this clone. The J gene is TRBJ2-3, the V gene TRBV21-1; the table assigns TRBD2, which was not confirmed against the DNA. TRBV21-1 is listed as a pseudogene. The CDR3 is made up of 18 amino acids. The DNA of the CDR3 is TGTGCCAGCAGCAAAGACAACGCTAGCGGGAGAAGAACAGATACGCAGTATTTT. Protein sequence: CASSKDNASGRRTDTQYF.

This clone was observed a few times. This chain links TRBV5-4 with TRBJ2-5, with D perhaps matching TRBD1 (5 bases). The CDR3 contains 12 residues. Trimming pared 2 bases from V and 4 bases from J, leaving 6 bases between. The germline gives CDR1 SGHNT, CDR2 YYREEE (reference sequence). The chain's CDR3 is CASSLDRETQYF. The CDR3 region has the DNA TGTGCCAGCAGCTTAGACAGAGAGACCCAGTACTTC.

This clone showed up just a few times. The rearrangement uses TRBV11-2 and TRBJ2-1, with 7 positions matching TRBD1. Germline V gene lookup returns CDR1 SGHAT and CDR2 FQNNGV. V lost 2 bases, J lost 5 bases, and 6 bases stayed unmatched. The CDR3 contains 15 residues. The CDR3 loop reads CASSLIRDSNNEQFF. As DNA, the CDR3 is TGTGCCAGCAGCTTAATCCGGGACAGTAACAATGAGCAGTTCTTC.

This clone occurred a few times. The chain links TRBV30 to TRBJ2-7; possible D gene TRBD2, 5 bases. Germline values: CDR1 GTSNPN, CDR2 SVGIG (reference sequence). The V end was cut by 3 bases, the J end by 6 bases, with 15 bases between. The CDR3 has 13 amino acids. The CDR3 DNA reads as TGTGCCTGGAGCATAGCGTTTCGGGGCGAGCAGTACTTC. It codes for CAWSIAFRGEQYF.

This chain uses TRBV5-4 with TRBJ2-7, with TRBD2 matching over 13 bases. This CDR3 spans 15 amino acids. The ends lost 1 base at V and 9 bases at J; junction bases unmatched: 7. Germline CDR1 is SGHNT and CDR2 is YYREEE (reference sequence). The CDR3 bases are TGTGCCAGCAGCTTGTTGGGGACTAGCGGGAAGGGGCAGTACTTC. Amino acids: CASSLLGTSGKGQYF.

This clone has a handful of counts. The chain recombines TRBV30 with TRBJ2-5; a possible D gene is TRBD2 (6 bases). Germline CDR1 reads GTSNPN; CDR2 reads SVGIG (reference sequence). V was cut by 2 bases and J by 7 bases, with 11 bases left in between. This CDR3 is 12 amino acids long. CDR3 region: CAWSMRRGTQYF. The CDR3 DNA follows: TGTGCCTGGAGTATGAGGCGGGGGACCCAGTACTTC. The full variable domain, rest sourced from reference TRBV30 and TRBJ2-5, is SQTIHQWPATLVQPVGSPLSLECTVEGTSNPNLYWYRQAAGRGLQLLFYSVGIGQISSEVPQNLSASRPQDRQFILSSKKLLLSDSGFYLCAWSMRRGTQYFGPGTRLLVL.

This chain uses TRBV5-5 with TRBJ1-5; D gene ambiguous. Germline loops: CDR1 SGHKS, CDR2 YYEKEE (reference sequence). The CDR3 extends over 15 amino acids. V gave up 0 bases and J gave up 2 bases, with 9 bases separating them. CDR3 sequence reads: CASSLEWAGNQPQHF. The CDR3 DNA follows: TGTGCCAGCAGCTTGGAGTGGGCTGGCAATCAGCCCCAGCATTTT.

The genes are TRBV10-3 and TRBJ2-7; 12 nucleotides match TRBD1. Trimming cost V 10 bases and J 6 bases; bases outside gene matches: 7. The germline CDR1 and CDR2 sequences are ENHRY and SYGVKD. The CDR3 sequence is 13 residues long. The CDR3: CATSGTGGLEQYF. The CDR3 nucleotides are TGTGCCACCTCCGGGACAGGGGGCCTCGAGCAGTACTTC.

The V and J genes are TRBV4-2 and TRBJ2-3; weak D call: TRBD2 (6 bases). The CDR3 has 15 amino acids. V was clipped by 4 bases and J by 1 base, with 12 bases between them. Germline CDR1 and CDR2: LGHNA and YNFKEQ. CDR3 sequence: CASSRDGGGTDTQYF. Here the CDR3 DNA reads TGTGCCAGCAGCCGAGACGGGGGAGGCACAGATACGCAGTATTTT.

V gene TRBV7-3 combines with J gene TRBJ2-3; tentatively, D is TRBD2 (6 bases). The ends were cut back, 7 bases at V and 1 base at J, with 12 bases in the middle. This CDR3 region has 14 residues. In germline, CDR1 is SGHTA, CDR2 FQGTGA. Here the CDR3 reads CASTPGVGTDTQYF. The CDR3 coding sequence is TGTGCCAGCACTCCGGGGGTGGGCACAGATACGCAGTATTTT.

This clone was detected a few times. The chain recombines TRBV5-1 with TRBJ2-3; 8 positions agree with TRBD2. The germline V gene encodes CDR1 SGHRS and CDR2 YFSETQ. CDR3 length equals 16 residues. The V gene end was trimmed by 2 bases and the J gene end by 3 bases; junction bases not matched to a gene: 8. The CDR3 loop is CASSFSSGSITDTQYF. The DNA for the CDR3 is TGCGCCAGCAGCTTTTCAAGCGGGAGTATTACAGATACGCAGTATTTT. The variable domain in full, completed from reference TRBV5-1 and TRBJ2-3, reads KAGVTQTPRYLIKTRGQQVTLSCSPISGHRSVSWYQQTPGQGLQFLFEYFSETQRNKGNFPGRFSGRQFSNSRSEMNVSTLELGDSALYLCASSFSSGSITDTQYFGPGTRLTVL.

This clone has only a few counts. The chain links TRBV5-1 to TRBJ2-7; TRBD2 matches at 7 bases. CDR1 is SGHRS and CDR2 is YFSETQ in the germline V gene. The CDR3 loop spans 14 amino acids. J was trimmed by 3 bases and V by 0 bases; bases with no gene match: 3. This CDR3 is CASSLVASGYEQYF. The CDR3 DNA is TGCGCCAGCAGCTTGGTAGCTAGCGGCTACGAGCAGTACTTC.

The table lists this clone with a few counts. V usage is TRBV4-1 and J usage is TRBJ2-5, with 8 bases identical to TRBD2. The CDR3 consists of 15 residues. CDR1 and CDR2 (germline): MGHRA, YSYEKL. With 5 bases clipped from V and 1 base from J, the junction kept 6 bases outside the gene matches. The CDR3 nucleotides read TGCGCCAGCAGCGGATTAGCGGGAACCCAAGAGACCCAGTACTTC. Its translation: CASSGLAGTQETQYF.

This clone occurred a few times. J is TRBJ2-1 and V is TRBV28; possibly TRBD1 for D (6 bases). Per germline, CDR1 MDHEN and CDR2 SYDVKM. This CDR3 region has 16 residues. V dropped 2 bases and J dropped 13 bases, with 24 bases sitting between them. The CDR3 nucleotides are TGTGCCAGCAGTTTAGTATCGACAGGTAGCCCAAGGTTTCAGTTCTTC. This gives the protein CASSLVSTGSPRFQFF.

V gene TRBV19 combines with J gene TRBJ1-1, with a possible D match to TRBD1 (5 bases). Germline assignment: CDR1 LNHDA and CDR2 SQIVND (reference sequence). This CDR3 is built from 12 residues. V dropped 5 bases and J dropped 9 bases, with 13 bases sitting between them. The CDR3 loop reads CASSFLRAQAFF. DNA of the CDR3: TGTGCCAGTAGTTTCCTCAGGGCACAAGCTTTCTTT. The full variable domain, its missing parts supplied by reference TRBV19 and TRBJ1-1, is DGGITQSPKYLFRKEGQNVTLSCEQNLNHDAMYWYRQDPGQGLRLIYYSQIVNDFQKGDIAEGYSVSREKKESFPLTVTSAQKNPTAFYLCASSFLRAQAFFGQGTRLTVV.

This clone was picked up a small number of times. V is TRBV6-5 and J is TRBJ2-2, with unresolved D. In germline, CDR1 is MNHEY, CDR2 SVGAGI. The CDR3 consists of 12 residues. Between the trimmed V and J ends, which lost 2 bases and 6 bases, there was a span of 4 bases. The CDR3 DNA is TGTGCCAGCAGTTACCCCGCCGGGGAGCTGTTTTTT. Translation: CASSYPAGELFF.

This clone was seen more than once but under ten times. The chain uses TRBV28 and TRBJ2-1, with 9 positions matching TRBD2. After removal of 6 bases from V and 3 bases from J, the junction contained 6 bases not matched to a gene. The CDR3 consists of 15 residues. Germline V lookup: CDR1 MDHEN, CDR2 SYDVKM. The CDR3, as DNA: TGTGCCAGCAGACGTCCTAGCGGGAACTACAATGAGCAGTTCTTC. Translated, it gives CASRRPSGNYNEQFF.

The V call is TRBV7-9, the J call TRBJ2-1; 7 bases match TRBD2. The germline V gene encodes CDR1 SEHNR and CDR2 FQNEAQ (reference sequence). This CDR3 region has 15 residues. V was clipped by 2 bases and J by 3 bases; unmatched bases: 4. The CDR3 spells CASSLSGALYNEQFF. The CDR3 DNA sequence: TGTGCCAGCAGCTTAAGCGGGGCTCTCTACAATGAGCAGTTCTTC.

This clone was counted between two and nine times. The chain couples TRBV29-1 to TRBJ2-2; TRBD1 matches at 7 bases. This CDR3 contains 14 residues. Germline V gene data show CDR1 as SQVTM and CDR2 as ANQGSEA. Germline trimming cut 2 bases from V and 6 bases from J; bases unmatched to any gene: 6. In DNA form, the CDR3 reads TGCAGCGTTGAAATTAGGGGGCCGGCCGGGGAGCTGTTTTTT. Translating gives CSVEIRGPAGELFF.